The rows below give T cell receptor beta chains drawn from one sample of a study of T-cell reconstitution after alpha-beta-depleted transplantation in children. TCRdb re-called the PCR reads with MiXCR, one entry per CDR3 protein. The table lists about 210,000 distinct CDR3 sequences, approximately 17% of them singletons. The source material was PBMCs, mostly from graft donor cells, sampled 360 days after TCRalphabeta/CD19-depleted stem cell transplant. Receptor source: a male patient between 2 and 10 years old who had a stem cell transplant for acute lymphoblastic leukemia, so the T cells may come from the graft donor. CDR3s include the opening cysteine and the closing phenylalanine or tryptophan. D genes are given only for firm matches. Clone size appears in some rows only: once, few, many, or a class for an expanded clone.

d_call clone_size j_call v_call cdr3_nt cdr3_aa
NA few TRBJ2-5 TRBV29-1 TGCAGCGTGGAGACAGGCGGGGTGAAAGAGACCCAGTACTTC CSVETGGVKETQYF
TRBD1 NA TRBJ1-1 TRBV5-4 TGTGCCAGCAGCCTAAGGGGGCAGAACACTGAAGCTTTCTTT CASSLRGQNTEAFF
TRBD1 NA TRBJ1-5 TRBV7-8 TGTGCCACCAGTTCGGACAGGGCCGGGCAGCCCCAGCATTTT CATSSDRAGQPQHF
NA few TRBJ2-7 TRBV5-1 TGCGCCAGCAGCGAGGACCACGAGCAGTACTTC CASSEDHEQYF
NA NA TRBJ2-5 TRBV10-3 TGTGCCATCAGTGAGAGTGGCGGGCAAAGAGAGACCCAGTACTTC CAISESGGQRETQYF
NA NA TRBJ2-5 TRBV5-1 TGCGCCAGCAGCTTGGAGTTGGTGGGCATATTAAAGACCCAGTACTTC CASSLELVGILKTQYF
NA NA TRBJ1-5 TRBV29-1 TGCAGCGTAGTACAAGGGGATGGCAATCAGCCCCAGCATTTT CSVVQGDGNQPQHF
NA few TRBJ2-7 TRBV25-1 TGTGCCAGCAGTGACCTAGTGGACGAGCAGTACTTC CASSDLVDEQYF
NA few TRBJ1-5 TRBV5-1 TGCGCCAGCAGCTTGGGGGCAGGAATTAATCAGCCCCAGCATTTT CASSLGAGINQPQHF
TRBD2 NA TRBJ2-2 TRBV11-2 TGTGCCAGCAGCTTACCCATACTAGCGGGGAAAGTTGAGGACACCGGGGAGCTGTTTTTT CASSLPILAGKVEDTGELFF
TRBD2 few TRBJ2-1 TRBV7-8 TGTGCCAGCAGCTCGGGCAGCGGGAGGAATAATGAGCAGTTCTTC CASSSGSGRNNEQFF
NA NA TRBJ2-3 TRBV5-4 TGTGCCAGCAGCTTGACCCTCCAAGGGGTAGCAGATACGCAGTATTTT CASSLTLQGVADTQYF
NA few TRBJ2-7 TRBV7-8 TGTGCCAGCAGCTTATATAGGGACCGAACCTACGAGCAGTACTTC CASSLYRDRTYEQYF
TRBD2 NA TRBJ2-5 TRBV4-2 TGTGCCAGCAGCCATCAACAGAGCTCTAGCGGAGAGACCCAGTACTTC CASSHQQSSSGETQYF
TRBD2 few TRBJ2-3 TRBV10-3 TGTGCCATCAGGCGGACTAGCGGGGGCATTTTGAATACGCAGTATTTT CAIRRTSGGILNTQYF
NA NA TRBJ1-4 TRBV5-1 TGCGCCAGCAGCTTGCGGCCGGCAGGAACTAATGAAAAACTGTTTTTT CASSLRPAGTNEKLFF
NA few TRBJ1-3 TRBV27 TGTGCCAGCAGGGGAGCTGGAAACACCATATATTTT CASRGAGNTIYF
TRBD1 NA TRBJ2-1 TRBV6-2/TRBV6-3 TGTGCCAGCAGTTACACACAGGGGTCCTACAATGAGCAGTTCTTC CASSYTQGSYNEQFF
NA NA TRBJ2-3 TRBV11-2 TGTGCCAGCAGCTTAGATCGGCACCGGGGAGATACGCAGTATTTT CASSLDRHRGDTQYF
NA NA TRBJ2-1 TRBV3-1 TGTGCCAGCAGCCAAGAGGATAGGGGGAAGTGGTTCTTC CASSQEDRGKWFF
NA many TRBJ2-5 TRBV28 TGTGCCAGCGTAGATCAAGAGACCCAGTACTTC CASVDQETQYF
NA NA TRBJ2-1 TRBV24-1 TGTGCCACCAGTGATTTGAGGGGGGATAGGTACAATGAGCAGTTCTTC CATSDLRGDRYNEQFF
TRBD1 few TRBJ1-5 TRBV27 TGTGCCAGCAGCCCCCGACAGGGCGCTTCCCGTTTGCCTAGCAATCAGCCCCAGCATTTT CASSPRQGASRLPSNQPQHF
TRBD1 NA TRBJ1-5 TRBV5-1 TGCGCCAGCAGCGACGAACAGGGGGATGATCAGCCCCAGCATTTT CASSDEQGDDQPQHF
NA once TRBJ2-3 TRBV11-2 TGTGCCAGCAGCTCGGCGGGACCTACGTACGATACGCAGTATTTT CASSSAGPTYDTQYF